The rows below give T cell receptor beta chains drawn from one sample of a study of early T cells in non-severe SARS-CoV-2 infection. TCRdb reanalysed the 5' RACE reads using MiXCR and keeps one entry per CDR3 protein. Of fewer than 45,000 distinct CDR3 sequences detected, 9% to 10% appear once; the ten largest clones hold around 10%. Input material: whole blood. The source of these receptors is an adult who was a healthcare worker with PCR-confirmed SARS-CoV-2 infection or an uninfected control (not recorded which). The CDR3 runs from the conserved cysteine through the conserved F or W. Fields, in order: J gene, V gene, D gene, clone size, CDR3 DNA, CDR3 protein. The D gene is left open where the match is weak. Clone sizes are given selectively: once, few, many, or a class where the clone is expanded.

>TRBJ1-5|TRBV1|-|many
TGCACCAGCAGCCAAGATACGGGGGCGAGCAATCAGCCCCAGCATTTT
CTSSQDTGASNQPQHF
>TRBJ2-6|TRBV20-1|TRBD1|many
TGCAGTGCTCGGACAGGGCACTCTGGGGCCAACGTCCTGACTTTC
CSARTGHSGANVLTF
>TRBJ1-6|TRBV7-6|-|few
TGTGCCAGCAGCTTCAGTGGGGGATCACCCCTCCACTTT
CASSFSGGSPLHF
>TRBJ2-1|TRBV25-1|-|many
TGTGCCAGCAGTGCCAGATTGTCCCTCAGGTACAATGAGCAGTTCTTC
CASSARLSLRYNEQFF
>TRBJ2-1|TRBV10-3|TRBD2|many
TGTGCCATCATGCCGGGACTAGCGGGGGACGGAAGGGGTCGGGAGCAGTTCTTC
CAIMPGLAGDGRGREQFF
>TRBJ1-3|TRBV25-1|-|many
TGTGCCAGCAGTGACCCCGGCCGAAACACCATATATTTT
CASSDPGRNTIYF
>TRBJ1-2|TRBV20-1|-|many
TGCAGTGCTAGGAGGGATTATGGCTACACCTTC
CSARRDYGYTF
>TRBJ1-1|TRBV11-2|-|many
TGTGCCAGCAGCCCTAGAGCCCTACAGGCTACCCATGCTCGGAGGACCTTT
CASSPRALQATHARRTF
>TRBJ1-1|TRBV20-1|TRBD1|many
TGCAGTGCTACCCCCCGGGACAGGGGAAACACTGAAGCTTTCTTT
CSATPRDRGNTEAFF
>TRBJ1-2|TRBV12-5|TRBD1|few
TGTGCTAGTGGTCCGGGGACAGCCTATGGCTACACCTTC
CASGPGTAYGYTF
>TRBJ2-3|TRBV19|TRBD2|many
TGTGCCAGTAGTATAATCGGGGGGGCCAAAGATACGCAGTATTTT
CASSIIGGAKDTQYF
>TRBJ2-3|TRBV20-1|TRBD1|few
TGCAGTGCACCCGAAGGACAGGGCAGTCGGACAGATACGCAGTATTTT
CSAPEGQGSRTDTQYF
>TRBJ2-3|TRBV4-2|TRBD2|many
TGTGCCAGCAGCCAAGAGATCAGGCGGGGGGGCGTCTCAGATACGCAGTATTTT
CASSQEIRRGGVSDTQYF
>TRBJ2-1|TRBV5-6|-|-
TGTGCCAGCAGTTCCGGATTTAACGATGAGCAGTTCTTC
CASSSGFNDEQFF
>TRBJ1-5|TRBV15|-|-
TGTGCCACCAGCAGAGATCGGAGAAAACAGCCCCAGCATTTT
CATSRDRRKQPQHF
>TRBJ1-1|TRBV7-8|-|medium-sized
TGTGCCAGCAGCTTAAACGCGCAGGGGATTTACACTGAAGCTTTCTTT
CASSLNAQGIYTEAFF
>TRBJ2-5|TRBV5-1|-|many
TGCGCCAGCAGCTTGGTTATAGCGGGACAGGAAGAGACCCAGTACTTC
CASSLVIAGQEETQYF
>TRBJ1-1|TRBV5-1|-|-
TGCGCCAGCAGCCGAGCCCTACAGGGTAACACTGAAGCTTTCTTT
CASSRALQGNTEAFF
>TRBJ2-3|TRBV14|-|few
TGTGCCAGCAGCCAGGGGGCAGATACGCAGTATTTT
CASSQGADTQYF
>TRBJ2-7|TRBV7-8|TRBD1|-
TGTGCCAGCAGCTCGACAGGGAAGTACTACGAGCAGTACTTC
CASSSTGKYYEQYF
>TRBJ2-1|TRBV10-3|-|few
TGTGCCATCAGTGAAGAAGGGGGTTCCTACAATGAGCAGTTCTTC
CAISEEGGSYNEQFF
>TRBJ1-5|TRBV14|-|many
TGTGCCAGCAGCCAAGAGGGTCAGCCCCAGCATTTT
CASSQEGQPQHF
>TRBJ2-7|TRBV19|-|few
TGTGCCAGCACATGGACCGCGAGCTCCTACGAGCAGTACTTC
CASTWTASSYEQYF
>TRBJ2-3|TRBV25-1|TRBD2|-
TGTGCCAGCCTCGGGGGGGGCCCGGCAGATACGCAGTATTTT
CASLGGGPADTQYF
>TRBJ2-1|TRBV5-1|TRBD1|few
TGCGCCAGCAGCAATGGGACAGGCCGCTACAATGAGCAGTTCTTC
CASSNGTGRYNEQFF